The clone carrying this T cell receptor (beta chain) has just one count. Its antigen remains unidentified. The V end lost 5 bases, the J end lost 3 bases, and 10 bases lay between the germline ends. Germline V gene data show CDR1 as SGDLS and CDR2 as YYNGEE. The CDR3 contains 13 residues. Template material for TCR beta VDJ and CDR3 profiling consisted of genomic DNA. In TCRdb, the reads were re-called with MiXCR into one record per CDR3 protein. The table has around 230,000 distinct CDR3 sequences, approximately 57% seen once; the top ten hold 29%. The data originate from a study of CD8+CD57+ T cells in acquired aplastic anemia. Study results and caveats: Patients and controls were not found to differ significantly in CD8+ Simpson's diversity.

This receptor was identified in a human donor in good health. V gene TRBV9 combines with J gene TRBJ2-3; D remains ambiguous. The sequencing sample was made of sorted CD4+, CD8+, or CD8+CD57+ T cells (not recorded which) from PBMCs. The CDR3 spells CASSIDRTDTQYF. The CDR3 DNA is TGTGCCAGCAGTATCGACCGAACAGATACGCAGTATTTT.